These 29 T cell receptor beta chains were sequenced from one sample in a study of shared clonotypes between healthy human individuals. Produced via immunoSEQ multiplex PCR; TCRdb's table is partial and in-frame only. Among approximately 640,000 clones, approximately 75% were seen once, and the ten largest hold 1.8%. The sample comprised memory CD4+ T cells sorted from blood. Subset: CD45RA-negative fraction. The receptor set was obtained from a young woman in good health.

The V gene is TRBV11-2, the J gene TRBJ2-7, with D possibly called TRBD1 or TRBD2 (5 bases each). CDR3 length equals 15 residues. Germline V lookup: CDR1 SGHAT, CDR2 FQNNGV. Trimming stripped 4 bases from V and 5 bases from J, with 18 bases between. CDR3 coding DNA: TGTGCCAGCAGCTCCTCCGGGACCCTTTCCCACGAGCAGTACTTC. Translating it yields CASSSSGTLSHEQYF.

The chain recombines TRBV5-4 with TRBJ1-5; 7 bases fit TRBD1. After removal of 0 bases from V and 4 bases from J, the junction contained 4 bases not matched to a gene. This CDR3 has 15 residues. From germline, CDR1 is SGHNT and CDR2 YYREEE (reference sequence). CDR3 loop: CASSLGQGLNQPQHF. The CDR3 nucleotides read TGTGCCAGCAGCTTGGGACAGGGCCTAAATCAGCCCCAGCATTTT.

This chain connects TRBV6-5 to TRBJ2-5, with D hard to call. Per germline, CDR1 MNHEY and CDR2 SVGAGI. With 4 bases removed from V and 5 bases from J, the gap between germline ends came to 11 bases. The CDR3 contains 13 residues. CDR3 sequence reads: CASSLVLGETQYF. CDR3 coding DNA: TGTGCCAGCAGTTTGGTCCTGGGGGAGACCCAGTACTTC.

CDR3 loop: CATAGTGSSSYEQYF. The CDR3 DNA is TGTGCCACCGCCGGGACAGGTTCGAGCTCCTACGAGCAGTACTTC. This rearrangement joins TRBV27 to TRBJ2-7; 8 nucleotides align to TRBD1. The germline gives CDR1 MNHEY, CDR2 SMNVEV (reference sequence). The J segment lost 0 bases and the V segment lost 10 bases, leaving 11 bases of the junction unmatched. This CDR3 is 15 amino acids long.

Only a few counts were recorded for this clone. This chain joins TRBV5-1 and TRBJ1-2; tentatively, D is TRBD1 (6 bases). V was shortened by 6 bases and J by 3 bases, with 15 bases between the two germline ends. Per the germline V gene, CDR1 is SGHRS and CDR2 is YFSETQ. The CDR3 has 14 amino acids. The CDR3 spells CASNPDPGDYGYTF. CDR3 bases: TGCGCCAGCAATCCGGATCCAGGGGACTATGGCTACACCTTC.

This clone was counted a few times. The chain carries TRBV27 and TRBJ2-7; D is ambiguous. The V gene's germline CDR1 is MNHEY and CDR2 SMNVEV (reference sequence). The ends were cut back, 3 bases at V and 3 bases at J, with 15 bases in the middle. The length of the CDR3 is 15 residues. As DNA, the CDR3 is TGTGCCAGCAGTTTTATGGTCGGAGCCTTCTACGAGCAGTACTTC. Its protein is CASSFMVGAFYEQYF.

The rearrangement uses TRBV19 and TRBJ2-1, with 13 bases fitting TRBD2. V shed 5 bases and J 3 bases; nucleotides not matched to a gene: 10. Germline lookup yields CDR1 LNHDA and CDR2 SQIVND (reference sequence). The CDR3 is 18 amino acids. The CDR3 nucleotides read TGTGCCAGTAGTGAGCAAGGGGGACTAGCGGGAAACTACAATGAGCAGTTCTTC. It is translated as CASSEQGGLAGNYNEQFF.

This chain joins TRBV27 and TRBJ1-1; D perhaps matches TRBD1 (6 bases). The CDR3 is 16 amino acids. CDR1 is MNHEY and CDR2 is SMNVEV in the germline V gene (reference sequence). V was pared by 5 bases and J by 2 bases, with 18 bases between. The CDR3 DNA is TGTGCCAGCAGTGCCCGGGGGGGCGACTATAACACTGAAGCTTTCTTT. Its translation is CASSARGGDYNTEAFF.

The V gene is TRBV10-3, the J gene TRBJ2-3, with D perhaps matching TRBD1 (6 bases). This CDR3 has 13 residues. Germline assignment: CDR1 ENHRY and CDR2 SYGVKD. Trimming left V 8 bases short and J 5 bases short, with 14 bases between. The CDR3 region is CAIWGKGGDTQYF. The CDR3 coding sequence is TGTGCCATCTGGGGGAAAGGGGGAGATACGCAGTATTTT.

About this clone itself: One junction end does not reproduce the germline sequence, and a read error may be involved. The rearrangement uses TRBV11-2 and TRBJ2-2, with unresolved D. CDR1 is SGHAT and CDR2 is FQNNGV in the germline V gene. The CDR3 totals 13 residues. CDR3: CASRLANTGELFF. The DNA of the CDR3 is TGTGCCAGCAGGTTAGCGAACACCGGGGAGCTGTTTTTT.

The CDR3 DNA reads TGCGCCAGCAGTGAGGGAACAAGCTCCGCGCAGTATTTT. This codes for CASSEGTSSAQYF. The chain links TRBV10-1 to TRBJ2-3; D gene ambiguous. Trimming cost V 2 bases and J 10 bases, with 13 bases left between them. Germline V gives CDR1 WNHNN, CDR2 SYGVQD (reference sequence). The CDR3 length is 13 residues.

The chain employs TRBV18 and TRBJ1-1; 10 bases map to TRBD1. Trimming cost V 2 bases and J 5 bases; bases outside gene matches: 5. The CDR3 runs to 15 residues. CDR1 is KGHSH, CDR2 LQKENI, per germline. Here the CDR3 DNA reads TGTGCCAGCTCACCAGGACAGGGGGTTAGGACTGAAGCTTTCTTT. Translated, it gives CASSPGQGVRTEAFF.

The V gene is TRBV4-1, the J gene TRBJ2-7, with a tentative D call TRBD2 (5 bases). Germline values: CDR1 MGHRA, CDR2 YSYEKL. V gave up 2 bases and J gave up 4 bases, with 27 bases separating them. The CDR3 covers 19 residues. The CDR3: CASSQSLSSPAGPFYEQYF. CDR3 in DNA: TGCGCCAGCAGCCAAAGCCTCTCTTCCCCGGCGGGCCCATTTTACGAGCAGTACTTC.

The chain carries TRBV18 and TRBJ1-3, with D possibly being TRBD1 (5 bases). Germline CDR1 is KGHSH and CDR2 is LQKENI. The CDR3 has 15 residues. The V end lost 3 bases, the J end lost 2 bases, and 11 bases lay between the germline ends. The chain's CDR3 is CASSPRGDAGNTIYF. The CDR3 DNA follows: TGTGCCAGCTCACCGAGAGGGGACGCTGGAAACACCATATATTTT. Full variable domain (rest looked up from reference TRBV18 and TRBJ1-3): NAGVMQNPRHLVRRRGQEARLRCSPMKGHSHVYWYRQLPEEGLKFMVYLQKENIIDESGMPKERFSAEFPKEGPSILRIQQVVRGDSAAYFCASSPRGDAGNTIYFGEGSWLTVV.

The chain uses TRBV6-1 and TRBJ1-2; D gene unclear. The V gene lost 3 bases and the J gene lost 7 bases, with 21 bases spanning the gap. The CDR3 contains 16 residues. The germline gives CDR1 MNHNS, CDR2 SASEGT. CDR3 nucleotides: TGTGCCAGCAGTGAGCACAGAGACCCCTTATTGATTGGCTACACCTTC. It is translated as CASSEHRDPLLIGYTF.

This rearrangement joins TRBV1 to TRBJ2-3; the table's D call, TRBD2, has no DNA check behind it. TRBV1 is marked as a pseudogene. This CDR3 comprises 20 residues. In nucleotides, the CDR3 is TGCACCAGCAGCCCAAAGGGTTCACTAGCGGGAGGGCCAAGCACAGATACGCAGTATTTT. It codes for CTSSPKGSLAGGPSTDTQYF.

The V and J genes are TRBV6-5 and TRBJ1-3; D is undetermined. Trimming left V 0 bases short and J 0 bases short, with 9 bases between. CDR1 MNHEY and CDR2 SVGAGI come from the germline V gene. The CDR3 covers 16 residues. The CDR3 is CASSYSRRVSGNTIYF. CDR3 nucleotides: TGTGCCAGCAGTTACTCGAGGCGGGTCTCTGGAAACACCATATATTTT.

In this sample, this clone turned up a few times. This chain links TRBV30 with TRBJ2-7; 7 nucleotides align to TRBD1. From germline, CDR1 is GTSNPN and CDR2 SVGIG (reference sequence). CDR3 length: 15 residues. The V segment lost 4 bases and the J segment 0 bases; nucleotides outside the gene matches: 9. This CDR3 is CAWKSRDSLSYEQYF. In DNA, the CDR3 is TGTGCCTGGAAAAGTAGGGACAGCCTCTCCTACGAGCAGTACTTC. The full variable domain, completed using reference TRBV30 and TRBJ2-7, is SQTIHQWPATLVQPVGSPLSLECTVEGTSNPNLYWYRQAAGRGLQLLFYSVGIGQISSEVPQNLSASRPQDRQFILSSKKLLLSDSGFYLCAWKSRDSLSYEQYFGPGTRLTVT.

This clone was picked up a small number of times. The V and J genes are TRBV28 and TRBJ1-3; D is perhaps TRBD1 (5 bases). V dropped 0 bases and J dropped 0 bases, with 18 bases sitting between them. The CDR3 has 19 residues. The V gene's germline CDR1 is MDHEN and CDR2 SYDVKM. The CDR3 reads CASSLWTTDGVSSGNTIYF. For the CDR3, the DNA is TGTGCCAGCAGTTTATGGACGACAGATGGGGTGAGCTCTGGAAACACCATATATTTT.

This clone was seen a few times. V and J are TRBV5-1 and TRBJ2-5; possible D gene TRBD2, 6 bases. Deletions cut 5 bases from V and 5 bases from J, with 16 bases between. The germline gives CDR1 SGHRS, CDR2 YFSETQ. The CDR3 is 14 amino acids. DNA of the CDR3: TGCGCCAGCAGGATGTGGGGCCGGGAGGAGACCCAGTACTTC. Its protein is CASRMWGREETQYF.

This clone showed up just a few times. As DNA, the CDR3 is TGTGCCAGCAGCACCTTAGGGGGCGGGGATCAGCCCCAGCATTTT. Its translation: CASSTLGGGDQPQHF. The chain is built from TRBV7-9 and TRBJ1-5; TRBD1 matches at 7 bases. Per germline, CDR1 SEHNR and CDR2 FQNEAQ (reference sequence). The junction had 9 bases not matched to a gene; V was cut back by 5 bases and J by 5 bases. The CDR3 covers 15 residues.

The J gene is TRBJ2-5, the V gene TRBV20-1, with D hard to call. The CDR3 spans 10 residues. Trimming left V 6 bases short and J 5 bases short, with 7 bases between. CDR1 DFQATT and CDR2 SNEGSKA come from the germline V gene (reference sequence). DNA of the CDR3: TGCAGTGCGCCCGGGGAGACCCAGTACTTC. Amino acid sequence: CSAPGETQYF.

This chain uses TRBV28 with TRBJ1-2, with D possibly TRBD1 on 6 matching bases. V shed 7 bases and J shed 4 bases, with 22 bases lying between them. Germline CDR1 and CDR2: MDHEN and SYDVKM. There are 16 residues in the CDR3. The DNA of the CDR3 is TGTGCCAGCACTCCGGGGGGCGCGGGTAATATCTATGGCTACACCTTC. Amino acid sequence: CASTPGGAGNIYGYTF.

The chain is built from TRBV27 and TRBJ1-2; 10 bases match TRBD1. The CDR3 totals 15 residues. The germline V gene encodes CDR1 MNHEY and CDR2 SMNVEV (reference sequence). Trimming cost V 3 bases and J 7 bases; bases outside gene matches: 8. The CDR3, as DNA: TGTGCCAGCAGTTTTCAGGGACAGGGGATCGGTGGCTACACCTTC. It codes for CASSFQGQGIGGYTF.

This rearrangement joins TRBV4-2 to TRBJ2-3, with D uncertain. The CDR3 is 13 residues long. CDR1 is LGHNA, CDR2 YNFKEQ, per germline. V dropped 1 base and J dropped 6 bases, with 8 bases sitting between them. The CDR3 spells CASSQAPSDTQYF. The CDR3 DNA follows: TGTGCCAGCAGCCAAGCGCCATCTGATACGCAGTATTTT.

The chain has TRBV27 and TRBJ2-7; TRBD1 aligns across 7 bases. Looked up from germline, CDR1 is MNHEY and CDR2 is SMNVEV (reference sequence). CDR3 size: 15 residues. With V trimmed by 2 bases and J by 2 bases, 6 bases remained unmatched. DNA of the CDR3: TGTGCCAGCAGTTTAGGGACGGGACAGACCTACGAGCAGTACTTC. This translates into CASSLGTGQTYEQYF.

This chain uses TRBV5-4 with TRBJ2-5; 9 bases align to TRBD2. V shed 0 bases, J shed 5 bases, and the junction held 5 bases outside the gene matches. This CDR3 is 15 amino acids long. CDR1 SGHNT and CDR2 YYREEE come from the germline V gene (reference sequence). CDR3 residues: CASSLVGSGRETQYF. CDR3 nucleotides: TGTGCCAGCAGCTTGGTGGGGAGCGGGAGGGAGACCCAGTACTTC.

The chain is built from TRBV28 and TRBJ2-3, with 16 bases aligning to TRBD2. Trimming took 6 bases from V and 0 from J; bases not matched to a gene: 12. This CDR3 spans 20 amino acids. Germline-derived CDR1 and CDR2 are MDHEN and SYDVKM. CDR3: CASSDLGLAGGKGSTDTQYF. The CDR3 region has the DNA TGTGCCAGCAGCGACTTGGGACTAGCGGGAGGGAAAGGAAGCACAGATACGCAGTATTTT.

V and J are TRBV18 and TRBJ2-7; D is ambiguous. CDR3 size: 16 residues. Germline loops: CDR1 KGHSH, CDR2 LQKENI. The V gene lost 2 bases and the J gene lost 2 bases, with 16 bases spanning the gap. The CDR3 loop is CASSPGVVSITYEQYF. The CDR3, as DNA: TGTGCCAGCTCACCAGGGGTAGTCAGCATTACCTACGAGCAGTACTTC.